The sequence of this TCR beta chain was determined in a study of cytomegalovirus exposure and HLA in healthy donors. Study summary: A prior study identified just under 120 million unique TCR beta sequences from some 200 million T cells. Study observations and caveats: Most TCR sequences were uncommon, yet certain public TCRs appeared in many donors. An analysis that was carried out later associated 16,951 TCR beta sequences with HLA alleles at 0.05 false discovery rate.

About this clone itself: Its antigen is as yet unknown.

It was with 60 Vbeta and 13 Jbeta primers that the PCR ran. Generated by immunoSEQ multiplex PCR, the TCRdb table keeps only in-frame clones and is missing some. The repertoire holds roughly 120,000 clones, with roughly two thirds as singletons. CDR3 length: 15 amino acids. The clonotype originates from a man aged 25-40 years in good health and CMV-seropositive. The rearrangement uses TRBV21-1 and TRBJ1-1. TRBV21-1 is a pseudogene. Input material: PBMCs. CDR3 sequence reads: CASSKPVGVNTEAFF. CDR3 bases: TGTGCCAGCAGCAAACCCGTCGGGGTGAACACTGAAGCTTTCTTT.